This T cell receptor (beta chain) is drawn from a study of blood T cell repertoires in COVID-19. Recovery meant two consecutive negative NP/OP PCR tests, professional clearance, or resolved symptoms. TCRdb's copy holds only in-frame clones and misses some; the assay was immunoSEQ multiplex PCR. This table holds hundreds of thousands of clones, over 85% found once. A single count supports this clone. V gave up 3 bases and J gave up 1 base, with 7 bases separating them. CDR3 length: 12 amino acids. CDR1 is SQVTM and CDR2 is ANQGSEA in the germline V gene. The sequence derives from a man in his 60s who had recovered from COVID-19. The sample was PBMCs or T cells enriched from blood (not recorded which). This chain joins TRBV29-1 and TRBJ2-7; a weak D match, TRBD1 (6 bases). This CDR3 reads CSVERGSYEQYF. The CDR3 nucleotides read TGCAGCGTTGAGAGGGGGTCCTACGAGCAGTACTTC.